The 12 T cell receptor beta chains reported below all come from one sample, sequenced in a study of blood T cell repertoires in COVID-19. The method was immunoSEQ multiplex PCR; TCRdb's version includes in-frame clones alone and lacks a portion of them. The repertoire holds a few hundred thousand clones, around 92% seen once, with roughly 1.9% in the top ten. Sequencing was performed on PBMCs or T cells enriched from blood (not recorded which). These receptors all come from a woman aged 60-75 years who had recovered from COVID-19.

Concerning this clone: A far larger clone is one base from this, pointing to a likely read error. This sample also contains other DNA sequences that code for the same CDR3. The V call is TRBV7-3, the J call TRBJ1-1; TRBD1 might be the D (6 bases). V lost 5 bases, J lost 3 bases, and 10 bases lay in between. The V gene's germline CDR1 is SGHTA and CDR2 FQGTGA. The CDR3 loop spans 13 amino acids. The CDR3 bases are TGTGCCAGCAGCCCTCAGGGGTACACTGAAGCTTTCTTT. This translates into CASSPQGYTEAFF.

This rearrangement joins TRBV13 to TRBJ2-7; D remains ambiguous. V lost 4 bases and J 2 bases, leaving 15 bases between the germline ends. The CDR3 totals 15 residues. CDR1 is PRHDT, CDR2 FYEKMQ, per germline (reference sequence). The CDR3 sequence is CASSSRSPAPYEQYF. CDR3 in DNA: TGTGCCAGCAGCTCGAGGAGTCCAGCCCCCTACGAGCAGTACTTC.

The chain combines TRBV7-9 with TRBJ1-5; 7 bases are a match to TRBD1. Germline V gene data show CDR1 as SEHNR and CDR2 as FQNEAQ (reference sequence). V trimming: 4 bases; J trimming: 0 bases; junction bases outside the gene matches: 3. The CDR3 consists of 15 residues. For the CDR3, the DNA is TGTGCCAGCAGCTCCGGACAGGTTAGCAATCAGCCCCAGCATTTT. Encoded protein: CASSSGQVSNQPQHF.

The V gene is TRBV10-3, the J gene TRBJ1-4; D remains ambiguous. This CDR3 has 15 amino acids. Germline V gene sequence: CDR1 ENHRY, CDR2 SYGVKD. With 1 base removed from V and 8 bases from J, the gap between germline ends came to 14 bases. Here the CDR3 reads CAISEFATPQEKLFF. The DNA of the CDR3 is TGTGCCATCAGTGAGTTTGCAACCCCTCAGGAAAAACTGTTTTTT.

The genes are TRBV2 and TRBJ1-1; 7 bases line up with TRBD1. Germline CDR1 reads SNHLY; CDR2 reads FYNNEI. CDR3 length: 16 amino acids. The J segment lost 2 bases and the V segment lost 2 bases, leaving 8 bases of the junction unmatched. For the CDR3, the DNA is TGTGCCAGCAGTGAAACAGGGGCACTGACCAACACTGAAGCTTTCTTT. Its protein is CASSETGALTNTEAFF.

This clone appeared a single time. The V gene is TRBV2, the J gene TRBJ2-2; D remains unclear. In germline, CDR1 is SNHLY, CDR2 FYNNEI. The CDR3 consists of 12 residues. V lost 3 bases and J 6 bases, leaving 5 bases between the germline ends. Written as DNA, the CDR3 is TGTGCCAGCAGTGAGCTATCCGGGGAGCTGTTTTTT. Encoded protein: CASSELSGELFF.

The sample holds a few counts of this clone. The CDR3 nucleotides are TGCAGTGCTGTCCAGGGGGACGAGCAGTACTTC. Its protein is CSAVQGDEQYF. The chain uses TRBV20-1 and TRBJ2-7, with 7 bases that match TRBD1. The germline V gene encodes CDR1 DFQATT and CDR2 SNEGSKA (reference sequence). Trimming cost V 5 bases and J 5 bases; bases outside gene matches: 3. The CDR3 spans 11 residues.

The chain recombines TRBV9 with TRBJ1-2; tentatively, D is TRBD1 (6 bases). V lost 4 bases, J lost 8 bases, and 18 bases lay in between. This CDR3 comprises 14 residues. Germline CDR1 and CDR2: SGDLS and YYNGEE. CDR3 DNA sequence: TGTGCCAGCAGCCCCTTGACAGGTGGGGGAGGCTACACCTTC. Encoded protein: CASSPLTGGGGYTF.

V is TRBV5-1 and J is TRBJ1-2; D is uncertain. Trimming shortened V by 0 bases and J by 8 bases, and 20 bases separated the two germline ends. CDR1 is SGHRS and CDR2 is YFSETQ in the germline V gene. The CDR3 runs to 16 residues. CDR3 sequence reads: CASSLGASFRLSGYTF. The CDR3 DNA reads TGCGCCAGCAGCTTGGGCGCGTCGTTTCGCCTTTCGGGCTACACCTTC.

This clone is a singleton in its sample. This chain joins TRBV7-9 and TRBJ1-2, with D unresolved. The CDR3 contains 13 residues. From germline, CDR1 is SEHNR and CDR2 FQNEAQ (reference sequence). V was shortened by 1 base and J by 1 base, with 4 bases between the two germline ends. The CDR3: CASSLDSNYGYTF. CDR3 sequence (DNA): TGTGCCAGCAGCTTAGACAGTAACTATGGCTACACCTTC.

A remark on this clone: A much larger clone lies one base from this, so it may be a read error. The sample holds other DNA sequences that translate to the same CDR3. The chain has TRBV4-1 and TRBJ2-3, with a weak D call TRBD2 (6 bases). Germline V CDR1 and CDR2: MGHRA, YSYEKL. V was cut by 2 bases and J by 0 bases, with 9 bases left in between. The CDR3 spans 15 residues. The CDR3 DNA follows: TGCGCCAGCAGCCAATTTAGCGGAAGCACAGATACGCAGTATTTT. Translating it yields CASSQFSGSTDTQYF.

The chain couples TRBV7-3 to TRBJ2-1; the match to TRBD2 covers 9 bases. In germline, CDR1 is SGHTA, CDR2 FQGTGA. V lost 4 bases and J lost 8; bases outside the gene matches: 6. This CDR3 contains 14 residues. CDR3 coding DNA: TGTGCCAGCAGCTCCTTTAGCGGGAGCGATGAGCAGTTCTTC. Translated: CASSSFSGSDEQFF.